This entry lists 9 T cell receptor beta chains sequenced from one sample in a study of cytomegalovirus exposure and HLA in healthy donors. With 60 Vbeta and 13 Jbeta primers, the PCR was carried out. Assay: immunoSEQ multiplex PCR; the TCRdb copy retains only in-frame clones and omits some. There are 180,000 or so clones in the sample; more than 75% occur only once, and 2.5% lies in the top ten. Source material: PBMCs. Receptors originate from a woman aged 30 to 39 in good health and CMV-seropositive.

The chain links TRBV2 to TRBJ1-5, with 9 bases aligning to TRBD1. The V gene's germline CDR1 is SNHLY and CDR2 FYNNEI. V trimming: 4 bases; J trimming: 6 bases; junction bases outside the gene matches: 4. The CDR3 length is 14 residues. The CDR3 spells CASSGTGASQPQHF. DNA for the CDR3: TGTGCCAGCAGTGGGACAGGGGCTAGTCAGCCCCAGCATTTT.

V usage is TRBV9 and J usage is TRBJ2-3, with 11 nucleotides matching TRBD2. The germline gives CDR1 SGDLS, CDR2 YYNGEE. The CDR3 covers 17 residues. Unmatched junction bases numbered 6, after V lost 0 bases and J lost 3 bases. The CDR3 spells CASSVGDSGGGTDTQYF. The CDR3, as DNA: TGTGCCAGCAGCGTAGGGGATAGCGGGGGGGGAACAGATACGCAGTATTTT.

This clone was seen only a few times. The J gene is TRBJ1-2, the V gene TRBV28; a possible D gene is TRBD1 (6 bases). CDR1 is MDHEN, CDR2 SYDVKM, per germline. This CDR3 spans 16 amino acids. V dropped 5 bases and J dropped 1 base, with 17 bases sitting between them. In nucleotides, the CDR3 is TGTGCCAGCAGTATAATTCGGGCAGGGGATAACTATGGCTACACCTTC. Its protein product is CASSIIRAGDNYGYTF.

In DNA form, the CDR3 reads TGTGCCAGCAGTCTCGGGGGGTTCGAGCAGTACTTC. Protein sequence: CASSLGGFEQYF. The V and J genes are TRBV2 and TRBJ2-7, with TRBD2 matching 7 bases. With 5 bases clipped from V and 6 bases from J, the junction kept 4 bases outside the gene matches. From germline, CDR1 is SNHLY and CDR2 FYNNEI. This CDR3 contains 12 residues.

There are a few counts of this clone. J is TRBJ2-3 and V is TRBV19; maybe TRBD2 (6 bases). There are 15 residues in the CDR3. The V gene lost 4 bases and the J gene lost 2 bases, with 13 bases spanning the gap. Germline CDR1 reads LNHDA; CDR2 reads SQIVND (reference sequence). The CDR3 loop is CASSKASAATDTQYF. The CDR3 coding sequence is TGTGCCAGTAGTAAGGCTAGCGCGGCCACAGATACGCAGTATTTT.

V and J are TRBV5-5 and TRBJ2-7; D may be TRBD1 (5 bases). Germline V gene sequence: CDR1 SGHKS, CDR2 YYEKEE (reference sequence). The germline V and J ends were trimmed by 1 base and 3 bases, with 14 bases remaining between them. This CDR3 is built from 15 residues. The CDR3 loop reads CASSLTGGRGYEQYF. In nucleotides, the CDR3 is TGTGCCAGCAGCTTGACAGGCGGTCGTGGCTACGAGCAGTACTTC.

V and J are TRBV19 and TRBJ1-1; D unclear. V gave up 7 bases and J gave up 1 base, with 16 bases separating them. The germline CDR1 and CDR2 sequences are LNHDA and SQIVND (reference sequence). The CDR3 length is 15 residues. The CDR3: CASKDRPRQNTEAFF. The CDR3 DNA reads as TGTGCCAGTAAAGACCGACCCAGACAGAACACTGAAGCTTTCTTT.

This chain connects TRBV7-9 to TRBJ1-4; 9 bases map to TRBD1. V lost 1 base and J lost 3; bases outside the gene matches: 6. From germline, CDR1 is SEHNR and CDR2 FQNEAQ (reference sequence). The CDR3 has 17 amino acids. CDR3 sequence reads: CASSLEPGTGSNEKLFF. The CDR3 coding sequence is TGTGCCAGCAGCTTAGAACCGGGGACAGGGTCTAATGAAAAACTGTTTTTT. The entire variable domain, with the rest obtained from reference TRBV7-9 and TRBJ1-4, is as follows: DTGVSQNPRHKITKRGQNVTFRCDPISEHNRLYWYRQTLGQGPEFLTYFQNEAQLEKSRLLSDRFSAERPKGSFSTLEIQRTEQGDSAMYLCASSLEPGTGSNEKLFFGSGTQLSVL.

V gene TRBV27 combines with J gene TRBJ1-6, with 7 positions matching TRBD1. Germline V gives CDR1 MNHEY, CDR2 SMNVEV (reference sequence). The length of the CDR3 is 13 residues. The J segment lost 9 bases and the V segment lost 5 bases, leaving 4 bases of the junction unmatched. The CDR3 here is CASSRQGGSPLHF. CDR3 nucleotide sequence: TGTGCCAGCAGTAGACAGGGCGGTTCACCCCTCCACTTT.